Each of the 22 T cell receptor beta chains below was sequenced from the same sample in a study of metastatic and nonmetastatic thyroid tumors. Via MiXCR, TCRdb re-called the PCR reads. This table holds over 55,000 clones, almost 30% found once. There were no patients who had received any treatment before thyroid surgery. The sequencing input was blood. Every receptor here comes from a female donor with papillary thyroid cancer or a benign thyroid nodule (not recorded which). Some clones in this sample may be carry-over from other donors' samples.

There are many counts of this clone. The chain combines TRBV2 with TRBJ1-2; D is unresolved. V dropped 3 bases and J dropped 5 bases, with 16 bases sitting between them. The CDR3 is made up of 15 amino acids. CDR1 is SNHLY and CDR2 is FYNNEI in the germline V gene. The CDR3 loop reads CASSENPDPGYGYTF. CDR3 nucleotide sequence: TGTGCCAGCAGTGAGAATCCAGACCCGGGGTATGGCTACACCTTC.

The chain couples TRBV5-6 to TRBJ2-3, with 14 bases matching TRBD2. Germline CDR1 is SGHDT and CDR2 is YYEEEE. Germline trimming cut 4 bases from V and 1 base from J; bases unmatched to any gene: 8. The CDR3 covers 18 residues. CDR3 region: CASSGGLAGVYRTDTQYF. The CDR3 DNA reads TGTGCCAGCAGCGGGGGACTAGCGGGAGTGTATCGCACAGATACGCAGTATTTT.

CDR3 protein: CASSLEVSGNTIYF. CDR3 coding DNA: TGTGCCAGCAGCTTAGAAGTCTCTGGAAACACCATATATTTT. This chain links TRBV11-1 with TRBJ1-3; D gene uncertain. The V end lost 1 base, the J end lost 0 bases, and 4 bases lay between the germline ends. The germline V gene encodes CDR1 SGHAT and CDR2 FQDESV (reference sequence). The CDR3 spans 14 residues.

V gene TRBV7-3 combines with J gene TRBJ2-1; D unresolved. Germline assignment: CDR1 SGHTA and CDR2 FQGTGA. The CDR3 totals 13 residues. Trimming pared 1 base from V and 6 bases from J, leaving 7 bases between. The DNA for the CDR3 is TGTGCCAGCAGCTTAAGTAGGTCCAATGAGCAGTTCTTC. It codes for CASSLSRSNEQFF. Full variable domain (outside the CDR3, taken from reference TRBV7-3 and TRBJ2-1): GAGVSQTPSNKVTEKGKYVELRCDPISGHTALYWYRQSLGQGPEFLIYFQGTGAADDSGLPNDRFFAVRPEGSVSTLKIQRTERGDSAVYLCASSLSRSNEQFFGPGTRLTVL.

This clone was counted a few times. V is TRBV19 and J is TRBJ2-7; D may be TRBD1 or TRBD2 (5 bases each). Germline CDR1 LNHDA, CDR2 SQIVND (reference sequence). The CDR3 contains 15 residues. CDR3 nucleotide sequence: TGTGCCATTAGTACCCGGGCCGGGACCTCCTACGAGCAGTACGTC. The encoded protein is CAISTRAGTSYEQYV.

As for this clone: Other DNA sequences within the sample encode an identical CDR3. V and J are TRBV28 and TRBJ2-3; 9 bases match TRBD2. This CDR3 has 17 amino acids. J gave up 4 bases and V 6 bases, and 14 bases lay outside the gene matches. Germline values: CDR1 MDHEN, CDR2 SYDVKM. The CDR3 loop reads CASSPLGLAGGADTQYF. The CDR3 DNA follows: TGTGCCAGCAGCCCTTTGGGACTAGCAGGAGGCGCAGATACGCAGTATTTT.

The V gene is TRBV20-1, the J gene TRBJ2-3, with 14 bases that match TRBD2. This CDR3 comprises 15 residues. CDR1 and CDR2 from the germline V gene are DFQATT and SNEGSKA (reference sequence). V shed 5 bases and J 5 bases; nucleotides not matched to a gene: 6. This chain's CDR3 is CSAEGTSGSLDTQYF. In DNA form, the CDR3 reads TGCAGTGCTGAAGGGACTAGCGGGAGCCTAGATACGCAGTATTTT.

This clone came up once. The chain links TRBV19 to TRBJ1-5; D is possibly TRBD1 (6 bases). V lost 4 bases and J 3 bases, leaving 16 bases between the germline ends. Germline V gene sequence: CDR1 LNHDA, CDR2 SQIVND (reference sequence). The CDR3 is 16 amino acids. The CDR3 bases are TGTGCCAGTAGTAGTCCCGGGACACCTGACAATCAGCCCCAGCATTTT. It is translated as CASSSPGTPDNQPQHF.

This clone was observed a few times. The chain combines TRBV6-5 with TRBJ2-3, with D unresolved. This CDR3 comprises 16 residues. The germline V gene has CDR1 MNHEY and CDR2 SVGAGI. Trimming pared 2 bases from V and 3 bases from J, leaving 15 bases between. The CDR3 protein is CASSYIPGSRTDTQYF. CDR3 nucleotides: TGTGCCAGCAGTTACATCCCCGGTAGTCGGACAGATACGCAGTATTTT.

CDR3 loop: CSVDGYGYTF. The CDR3 nucleotides are TGCAGTGTAGATGGGTATGGCTACACCTTC. The chain joins TRBV20-1 to TRBJ1-2, with D uncertain. Germline V lookup: CDR1 DFQATT, CDR2 SNEGSKA (reference sequence). Trimming took off 7 bases at V and 5 bases at J, with 8 bases between the two ends. This CDR3 has 10 amino acids.

The chain is built from TRBV30 and TRBJ1-6; TRBD1 might be the D (6 bases). V was trimmed by 5 bases and J by 6 bases, leaving 11 bases between them. Germline CDR1 reads GTSNPN; CDR2 reads SVGIG (reference sequence). This CDR3 has 13 residues. CDR3 sequence: CAWLGTSNSPLHF. CDR3 nucleotide sequence: TGTGCCTGGTTGGGGACAAGTAATTCACCCCTCCACTTT.

This clone was observed a few times. The chain links TRBV28 to TRBJ1-3; D is undetermined. Trimming removed 6 bases at V and 2 bases at J, with 14 bases between. Germline V lookup: CDR1 MDHEN, CDR2 SYDVKM. This CDR3 has 15 residues. The CDR3 spells CASSSGSGTGNTIYF. The CDR3 DNA sequence: TGTGCCAGCAGCAGTGGGTCGGGCACTGGAAACACCATATATTTT.

The CDR3: CASRATGSNTEAFF. The DNA of the CDR3 is TGTGCCAGCAGAGCGACAGGGTCGAACACTGAAGCTTTCTTT. The chain is built from TRBV25-1 and TRBJ1-1; 7 nucleotides line up with TRBD1. CDR1 is MGHDK, CDR2 SYGVNS, per germline. There are 14 residues in the CDR3. J lost 1 base, V lost 6 bases, and 5 bases had no gene match.

V usage is TRBV7-2 and J usage is TRBJ2-3; D is unclear. Germline values: CDR1 SGHTA, CDR2 FQGNSA. V shed 1 base and J shed 7 bases, with 9 bases lying between them. The CDR3 is 13 amino acids. CDR3 nucleotide sequence: TGTGCCAGCAGCTTAGGTGGCGAATATACGCAGTATTTT. It yields the protein CASSLGGEYTQYF.

This clone was seen a handful of times. V usage is TRBV28 and J usage is TRBJ2-1, with TRBD2 matching over 9 bases. CDR1 and CDR2 from the germline V gene are MDHEN and SYDVKM. The CDR3 has 15 amino acids. V lost 3 bases, J lost 4 bases, and 4 bases stayed unmatched. The CDR3 loop reads CASSLEAGGYNEQFF. The CDR3, as DNA: TGTGCCAGCAGTTTGGAAGCGGGGGGTTACAATGAGCAGTTCTTC.

The chain uses TRBV5-1 and TRBJ2-3; D gene ambiguous. Germline V gene data show CDR1 as SGHRS and CDR2 as YFSETQ. The CDR3 runs 16 residues. V gave up 0 bases and J gave up 0 bases, with 11 bases separating them. The CDR3 nucleotides read TGCGCCAGCAGCTTGGGACGGTCTACTAGCACAGATACGCAGTATTTT. Its protein product is CASSLGRSTSTDTQYF.

This clone was seen a handful of times. The CDR3 coding sequence is TGCGCCAGCAGTAAGGGGGGAGAAGGAACCGGGGAGCTGTTTTTT. It codes for CASSKGGEGTGELFF. The J gene is TRBJ2-2, the V gene TRBV10-1; possibly TRBD1 or TRBD2 for D (6 bases each). V lost 5 bases, J lost 5 bases, and 15 bases lay in between. CDR1 is WNHNN, CDR2 SYGVQD, per germline (reference sequence). The CDR3 is made up of 15 amino acids.

The chain employs TRBV6-2 or TRBV6-3 and TRBJ2-2; D may be TRBD1 (5 bases). The CDR3 spans 16 residues. Between the trimmed V and J ends, which lost 2 bases and 4 bases, there was a span of 14 bases. From germline, CDR1 is MNHEY and CDR2 SVGEGT. The CDR3 DNA sequence: TGTGCCAGCAGTTACGACAGTCGTAGGAGCACCGGGGAGCTGTTTTTT. This gives the protein CASSYDSRRSTGELFF.

The chain uses TRBV20-1 and TRBJ2-7, with TRBD2 as a possible D gene (6 bases). The V end was cut by 4 bases, the J end by 3 bases, with 22 bases between. Germline-derived CDR1 and CDR2 are DFQATT and SNEGSKA (reference sequence). The CDR3 runs 16 residues. The DNA of the CDR3 is TGCAGTGCTACACCCTCGACTAGTCCATCCTTCTACGAGCAGTACTTC. Residues: CSATPSTSPSFYEQYF.

This clone has ten or more counts. CDR3 nucleotides: TGTGCCAGCAGACAGGGAGGAGACACCGGGGAGCTGTTTTTT. Its protein is CASRQGGDTGELFF. V gene TRBV9 combines with J gene TRBJ2-2, with D perhaps matching TRBD1 or TRBD2 (6 bases each). The germline gives CDR1 SGDLS, CDR2 YYNGEE. The CDR3 is 14 amino acids. Trimming shortened V by 5 bases and J by 3 bases, and 11 bases separated the two germline ends.

The rearrangement joins TRBV6-9 to TRBJ2-3; D gene ambiguous. V lost 2 bases and J lost 0, with 6 bases in between. The CDR3 has 14 residues. Germline CDR1 is MNHGY and CDR2 is SVAAGI. This chain's CDR3 is CASSYTISTDTQYF. The DNA for the CDR3 is TGTGCCAGCAGTTATACGATTAGCACAGATACGCAGTATTTT.

This clone was detected a few times. The chain couples TRBV27 to TRBJ1-2; D remains unclear. The germline gives CDR1 MNHEY, CDR2 SMNVEV (reference sequence). This CDR3 comprises 13 residues. Between the trimmed V and J ends, which lost 5 bases and 3 bases, there was a span of 10 bases. In DNA form, the CDR3 reads TGTGCCAGCAGTCCCAGAAATGACTATGGCTACACCTTC. This translates into CASSPRNDYGYTF.